The sequence of this T cell receptor (beta chain) was determined in a study of beta chain features in type 1 diabetes. Study results and caveats: PCR may have favored shorter templates equally in patients and controls.

The whole isolated RNA underwent reverse transcription, so sequencing captured expressed TCRB transcripts. Using immunoSEQ multiplex PCR, the repertoire was profiled, and TCRdb retains in-frame clones only, with some absent. The sample lists about 470,000 clones, about 32% occurring once. Naive, central memory, regulatory and stem cell-like memory cells within the CD4+ compartment were sorted using CD45RO/CCR7/CD25/CD127/CD95/CD27. In its sample, this clone was seen a few times. The antigen remains unidentified. The trim removed 3 bases at V and 0 bases at J, leaving 4 bases unmatched. From germline, CDR1 is GTSNPN and CDR2 SVGIG (reference sequence). The CDR3 sequence is 16 residues long.

Specimen: naive CD4+ T cells from blood. The J gene is TRBJ2-6, the V gene TRBV30; TRBD2 aligns across 8 bases. The source of this sequence is a man younger than 30 in good health. This chain's CDR3 is CAWRNSGVSGANVLTF. CDR3 coding DNA: TGTGCCTGGAGAAATAGCGGGGTCTCTGGGGCCAACGTCCTGACTTTC.